These 16 T cell receptor beta chains share one sample of origin, sequenced in a study of glioma-infiltrating T cells after dendritic cell vaccination. Only in-frame clones appear in the TCRdb table, and some are missing; sequencing was by immunoSEQ multiplex PCR. The sample yields around 87,000 clones, roughly 87% seen once. As to time point: after dendritic cell vaccination, including at tumor progression/relapse. Source: blood, taken after dendritic cell vaccination. The receptor source for this set is a human donor with glioblastoma.

CDR3 amino acids: CASSFSGTGFEGYTF. For the CDR3, the DNA is TGTGCCAGTTCCTTTTCCGGGACAGGGTTCGAAGGCTACACCTTC. J is TRBJ1-2 and V is TRBV6-5, with 9 bases that match TRBD1. The V gene end was trimmed by 9 bases and the J gene end by 8 bases; junction bases not matched to a gene: 16. Looked up from germline, CDR1 is MNHEY and CDR2 is SVGAGI. CDR3 length equals 15 residues.

The rearrangement uses TRBV4-1 and TRBJ1-2; 10 bases fit TRBD1. CDR3 size: 16 residues. The V and J ends lost 4 bases and 0 bases, in that order; junction bases with no gene match: 5. Germline V gives CDR1 MGHRA, CDR2 YSYEKL. For the CDR3, the DNA is TGCGCCAGCAGCCGCGGGACAGGGGAATCTAACTATGGCTACACCTTC. Its translation: CASSRGTGESNYGYTF.

The gene calls are TRBV20-1 and TRBJ2-7; D unresolved. Germline V gene sequence: CDR1 DFQATT, CDR2 SNEGSKA (reference sequence). The CDR3 runs 10 residues. V shed 4 bases and J shed 4 bases, with 5 bases lying between them. This CDR3 is CSAKAYEQYF. The DNA of the CDR3 is TGCAGTGCTAAAGCGTACGAGCAGTACTTC.

This chain joins TRBV6-1 and TRBJ2-5; a weak D match, TRBD1 (6 bases). V lost 1 base and J 0 bases, leaving 6 bases between the germline ends. Germline CDR1 and CDR2: MNHNS and SASEGT. The CDR3 is made up of 14 amino acids. Written as DNA, the CDR3 is TGTGCCAGCAGTGAAGGACAGGACCAAGAGACCCAGTACTTC. Translated, it gives CASSEGQDQETQYF.

The chain is built from TRBV30 and TRBJ2-5; possible D gene TRBD1, 6 bases. The J call could be wrong; TRBJ2-7 is a better fit for the DNA end. CDR1 and CDR2 (germline): GTSNPN, SVGIG (reference sequence). This CDR3 comprises 14 residues. Written as DNA, the CDR3 is TGTGCCTGGATTCCGACAGGCAAAACCTACGAGCAGTACTTC. Protein product: CAWIPTGKTYEQYF.

This clone was seen once. The V gene is TRBV2, the J gene TRBJ2-2; 12 nucleotides match TRBD2. CDR3 length: 15 residues. Germline lookup yields CDR1 SNHLY and CDR2 FYNNEI. The V segment lost 6 bases and the J segment 1 base; nucleotides outside the gene matches: 0. CDR3: CASRGLAGNTGELFF. CDR3 nucleotide sequence: TGTGCCAGCAGGGGACTAGCGGGGAACACCGGGGAGCTGTTTTTT.

This chain connects TRBV12-5 to TRBJ1-2, with 10 bases identical to TRBD1. The CDR3 is 13 amino acids. The ends lost 6 bases at V and 9 bases at J; junction bases unmatched: 7. Germline values: CDR1 LGHNT, CDR2 FRNRAP. The CDR3 reads CASGPRTGGRYTF. The CDR3 nucleotides are TGTGCTAGTGGCCCCCGGACAGGGGGTCGCTACACCTTC. Full variable domain (rest looked up from reference TRBV12-5 and TRBJ1-2): DARVTQTPRHKVTEMGQEVTMRCQPILGHNTVFWYRQTMMQGLELLAYFRNRAPLDDSGMPKDRFSAEMPDATLATLKIQPSEPRDSAVYFCASGPRTGGRYTFGSGTRLTVV.

The chain has TRBV25-1 and TRBJ1-1, with 8 positions matching TRBD1. After removal of 2 bases from V and 5 bases from J, the junction contained 7 bases not matched to a gene. The CDR3 covers 15 residues. The V gene's germline CDR1 is MGHDK and CDR2 SYGVNS. The chain's CDR3 is CASSEVNTGGTEAFF. The CDR3 DNA reads TGTGCCAGCAGTGAAGTGAATACAGGGGGGACTGAAGCTTTCTTT.

In its sample, this clone was seen a few times. The rearrangement links TRBV10-3 to TRBJ1-3, with TRBD1 identical over 10 bases. The V and J ends lost 6 bases and 0 bases, in that order; junction bases with no gene match: 8. The germline V gene has CDR1 ENHRY and CDR2 SYGVKD. The CDR3 loop spans 17 amino acids. The CDR3 sequence: CAISSGGTGVSGNTIYF. The CDR3 coding sequence is TGTGCCATCAGCTCAGGGGGGACAGGGGTCTCTGGAAACACCATATATTTT.

The chain recombines TRBV29-1 with TRBJ2-5; D call uncertain. From germline, CDR1 is SQVTM and CDR2 ANQGSEA. There are 14 residues in the CDR3. Trimming left V 7 bases short and J 5 bases short, with 20 bases between. In DNA form, the CDR3 reads TGCAGCGGAATTAGTGTCACCGTCCGGGAGACCCAGTACTTC. It specifies CSGISVTVRETQYF. The full variable domain, its missing parts supplied by reference TRBV29-1 and TRBJ2-5, is SAVISQKPSRDICQRGTSLTIQCQVDSQVTMMFWYRQQPGQSLTLIATANQGSEATYESGFVIDKFPISRPNLTFSTLTVSNMSPEDSSIYLCSGISVTVRETQYFGPGTRLLVL.

The gene calls are TRBV29-1 and TRBJ1-1, with a tentative D call TRBD1 (6 bases). V lost 3 bases and J 7 bases, leaving 15 bases between the germline ends. Germline V gene lookup returns CDR1 SQVTM and CDR2 ANQGSEA. This CDR3 spans 13 amino acids. Here the CDR3 reads CSVDVGGLGEAFF. The CDR3 nucleotides are TGCAGCGTTGATGTAGGGGGATTGGGTGAAGCTTTCTTT.

The rearrangement uses TRBV5-4 and TRBJ1-2, with D uncertain. The V end lost 4 bases, the J end lost 0 bases, and 10 bases lay between the germline ends. Germline CDR1 reads SGHNT; CDR2 reads YYREEE (reference sequence). The CDR3 spans 14 residues. This chain's CDR3 is CASSLDGTNYGYTF. In nucleotides, the CDR3 is TGTGCCAGCAGCCTCGACGGGACTAACTATGGCTACACCTTC.

This clone was seen just once. The chain carries TRBV5-1 and TRBJ1-6; D is unresolved. V lost 4 bases and J 8 bases, leaving 13 bases between the germline ends. The germline V gene encodes CDR1 SGHRS and CDR2 YFSETQ. The CDR3 length is 14 residues. The CDR3 is CASSPTEVDSPLHF. As DNA, the CDR3 is TGCGCCAGCAGCCCGACCGAGGTGGATTCACCCCTCCACTTT.

The chain couples TRBV6-5 to TRBJ1-4; no reliable D call. V was trimmed by 8 bases and J by 5 bases, leaving 9 bases between them. The CDR3 runs 12 residues. Germline assignment: CDR1 MNHEY and CDR2 SVGAGI. The CDR3 DNA reads TGTGCCAGCCGCGATTCAAATGAAAAACTGTTTTTT. Its protein product is CASRDSNEKLFF.

The CDR3 region is CASSDRRANYGYTF. The CDR3 bases are TGTGCCAGCAGCGACAGAAGGGCTAACTATGGCTACACCTTC. The chain links TRBV5-4 to TRBJ1-2, with D possibly TRBD1 on 5 matching bases. Trimming pared 4 bases from V and 0 bases from J, leaving 10 bases between. Germline V gene data show CDR1 as SGHNT and CDR2 as YYREEE (reference sequence). CDR3 length equals 14 residues.

This rearrangement joins TRBV5-1 to TRBJ2-5; D may be TRBD2 (6 bases). The CDR3 is 17 amino acids. Germline V gene sequence: CDR1 SGHRS, CDR2 YFSETQ. With 0 bases removed from V and 2 bases from J, the gap between germline ends came to 17 bases. CDR3 in amino acids: CASSLAGGASGQETQYF. DNA for the CDR3: TGCGCCAGCAGCTTGGCGGGCGGGGCTAGTGGGCAAGAGACCCAGTACTTC.